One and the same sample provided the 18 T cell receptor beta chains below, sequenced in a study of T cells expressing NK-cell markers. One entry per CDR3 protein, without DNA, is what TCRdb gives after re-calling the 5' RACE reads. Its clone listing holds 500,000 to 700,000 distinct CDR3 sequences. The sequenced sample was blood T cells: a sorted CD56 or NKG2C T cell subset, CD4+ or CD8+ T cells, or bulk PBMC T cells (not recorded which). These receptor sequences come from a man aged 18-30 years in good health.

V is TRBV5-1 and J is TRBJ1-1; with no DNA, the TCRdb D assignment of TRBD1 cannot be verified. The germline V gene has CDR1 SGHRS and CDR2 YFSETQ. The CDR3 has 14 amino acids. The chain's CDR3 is CASSPARGLTEAFF.

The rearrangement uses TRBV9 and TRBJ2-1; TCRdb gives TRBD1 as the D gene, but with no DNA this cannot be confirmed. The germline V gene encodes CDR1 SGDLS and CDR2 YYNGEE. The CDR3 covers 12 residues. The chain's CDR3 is CASSTGVGEQFF.

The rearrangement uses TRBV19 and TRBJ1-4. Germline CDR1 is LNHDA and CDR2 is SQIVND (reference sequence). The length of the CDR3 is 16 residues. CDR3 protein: CASSIARKKGNEKLFF. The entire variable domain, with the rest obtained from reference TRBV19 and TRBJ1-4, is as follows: DGGITQSPKYLFRKEGQNVTLSCEQNLNHDAMYWYRQDPGQGLRLIYYSQIVNDFQKGDIAEGYSVSREKKESFPLTVTSAQKNPTAFYLCASSIARKKGNEKLFFGSGTQLSVL.

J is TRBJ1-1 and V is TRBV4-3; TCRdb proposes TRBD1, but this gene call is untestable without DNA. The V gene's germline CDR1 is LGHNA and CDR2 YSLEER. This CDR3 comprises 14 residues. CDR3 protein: CASSRKTGRGEAFF.

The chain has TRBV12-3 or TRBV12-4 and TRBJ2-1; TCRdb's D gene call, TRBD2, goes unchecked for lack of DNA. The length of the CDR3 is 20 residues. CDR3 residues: CASSLAVLAGGTKNYNEQFF.

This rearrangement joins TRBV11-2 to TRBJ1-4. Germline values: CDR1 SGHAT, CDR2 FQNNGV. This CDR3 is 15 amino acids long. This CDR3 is CASSVGSGSNEKLFF.

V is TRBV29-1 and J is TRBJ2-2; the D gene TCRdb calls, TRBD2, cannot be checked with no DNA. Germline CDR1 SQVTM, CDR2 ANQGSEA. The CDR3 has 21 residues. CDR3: CSVAIPGLAGEGYGIAGELFF.

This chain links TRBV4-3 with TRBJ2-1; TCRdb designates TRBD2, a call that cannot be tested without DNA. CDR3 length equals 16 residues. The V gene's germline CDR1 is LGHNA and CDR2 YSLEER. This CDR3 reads CASSQDYPGGNNEQFF.

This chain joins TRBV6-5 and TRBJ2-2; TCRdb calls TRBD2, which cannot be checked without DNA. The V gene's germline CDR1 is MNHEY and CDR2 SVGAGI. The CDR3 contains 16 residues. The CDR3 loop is CASSFLAGGPGGELFF.

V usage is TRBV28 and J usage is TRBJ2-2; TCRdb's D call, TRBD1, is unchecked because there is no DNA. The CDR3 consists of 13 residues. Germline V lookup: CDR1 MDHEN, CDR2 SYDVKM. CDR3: CAIPGQGTGELFF.

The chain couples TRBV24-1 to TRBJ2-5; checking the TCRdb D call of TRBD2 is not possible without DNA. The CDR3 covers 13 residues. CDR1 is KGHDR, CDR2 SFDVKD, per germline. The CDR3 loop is CATSRSGEETQYF.

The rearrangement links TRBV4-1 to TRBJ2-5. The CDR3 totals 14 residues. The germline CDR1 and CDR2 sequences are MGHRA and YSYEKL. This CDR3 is CASSQVSDSETQYF.

The CDR3 loop reads CSVGGGDAGASYNEQFF. V usage is TRBV29-1 and J usage is TRBJ2-1; TCRdb's D gene call, TRBD1, goes unchecked for lack of DNA. Germline CDR1 is SQVTM and CDR2 is ANQGSEA. The CDR3 has 17 residues.

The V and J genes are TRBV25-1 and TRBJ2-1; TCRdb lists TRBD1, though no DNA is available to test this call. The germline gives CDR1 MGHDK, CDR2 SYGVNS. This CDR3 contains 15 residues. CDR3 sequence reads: CASSEPLGARTEQFF.

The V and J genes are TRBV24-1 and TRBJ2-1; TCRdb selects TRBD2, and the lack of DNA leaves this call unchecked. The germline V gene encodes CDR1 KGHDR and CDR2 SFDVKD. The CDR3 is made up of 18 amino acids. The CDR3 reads CATSDRPLLAGGPGEQFF.

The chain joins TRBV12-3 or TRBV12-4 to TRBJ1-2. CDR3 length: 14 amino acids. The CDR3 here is CASSFIRIRYGYTF.

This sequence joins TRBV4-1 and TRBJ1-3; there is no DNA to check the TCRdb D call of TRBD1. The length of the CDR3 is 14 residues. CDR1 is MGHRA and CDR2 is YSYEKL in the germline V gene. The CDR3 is CASRPTVAGNTIYF.

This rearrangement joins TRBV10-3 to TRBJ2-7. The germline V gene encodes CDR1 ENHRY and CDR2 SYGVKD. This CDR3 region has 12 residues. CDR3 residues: CAATGTTYEQYF.